These 19 T cell receptor beta chains originate from one sample sequenced in a study of cytomegalovirus exposure and HLA in healthy donors. A multiplex PCR was run with 60 Vbeta primers and 13 Jbeta primers. This table comes from immunoSEQ multiplex PCR, and its TCRdb copy is limited to in-frame clones, with some not included. The specimen's table records 200,000 to 250,000 clones. The sequencing sample was made of PBMCs. All receptors come from a girl between 2 and 10 years old in good health and CMV-seropositive.

The chain uses TRBV19 and TRBJ1-2; TRBD1 might be the D (5 bases). CDR1 and CDR2 from the germline V gene are LNHDA and SQIVND (reference sequence). This CDR3 has 13 amino acids. The V and J ends lost 3 bases and 8 bases respectively, with 13 bases between them. The CDR3 sequence: CASSIHQGQGYTF. CDR3 DNA: TGTGCCAGTAGTATTCACCAGGGCCAGGGCTACACCTTC.

The chain employs TRBV6-1 and TRBJ2-5; 8 nucleotides agree with TRBD1. The V gene's germline CDR1 is MNHNS and CDR2 SASEGT. The junction had 8 bases not matched to a gene; V was cut back by 1 base and J by 7 bases. This CDR3 region has 15 residues. CDR3 coding DNA: TGTGCCAGCAGTGAAGGGACAGGGAATCTTGGGACCCAGTACTTC. The encoded protein is CASSEGTGNLGTQYF.

The CDR3 bases are TGTGCCAGCAGTTTCGGCTTCGGAGGGGAGACCCAGTACTTC. Translated, it gives CASSFGFGGETQYF. The chain uses TRBV28 and TRBJ2-5; D is perhaps TRBD2 (6 bases). Germline CDR1 reads MDHEN; CDR2 reads SYDVKM. With 3 bases removed from V and 5 bases from J, the gap between germline ends came to 13 bases. The CDR3 is made up of 14 amino acids.

This rearrangement joins TRBV19 to TRBJ2-3, with D perhaps TRBD1 (6 bases). This CDR3 comprises 14 residues. V shed 3 bases and J shed 0 bases, with 7 bases lying between them. CDR1 is LNHDA and CDR2 is SQIVND in the germline V gene (reference sequence). The CDR3 is CASSMQGSTDTQYF. As DNA, the CDR3 is TGTGCCAGTAGTATGCAGGGGAGCACAGATACGCAGTATTTT.

The chain has TRBV27 and TRBJ1-2; 7 bases are shared with TRBD1. This CDR3 contains 14 residues. Germline V lookup: CDR1 MNHEY, CDR2 SMNVEV (reference sequence). V lost 3 bases to trimming and J lost 6 bases; unmatched junction nucleotides: 7. CDR3 bases: TGTGCCAGCAGTTTCCTCGGGACAGCTCATGGCTACACCTTC. It encodes CASSFLGTAHGYTF.

V gene TRBV7-9 combines with J gene TRBJ2-1; no definite D call. Looked up from germline, CDR1 is SEHNR and CDR2 is FQNEAQ (reference sequence). CDR3 length equals 15 residues. The V and J ends lost 7 bases and 2 bases respectively, with 15 bases between them. The chain's CDR3 is CASNLRVPPYNEQFF. In nucleotides, the CDR3 is TGTGCCAGCAACCTCCGGGTCCCACCCTACAATGAGCAGTTCTTC.

V gene TRBV5-1 combines with J gene TRBJ2-5, with D perhaps matching TRBD1 (6 bases). V was pared by 1 base and J by 7 bases, with 14 bases between. CDR3 length: 14 amino acids. Germline values: CDR1 SGHRS, CDR2 YFSETQ. The CDR3 sequence is CASSLLTGEGTQYF. The CDR3 DNA reads as TGCGCCAGCAGCTTGCTGACAGGCGAAGGGACCCAGTACTTC.

The chain is built from TRBV27 and TRBJ2-7, with D possibly TRBD2 on 6 matching bases. There are 13 residues in the CDR3. Germline CDR1 is MNHEY and CDR2 is SMNVEV (reference sequence). The V gene lost 3 bases and the J gene lost 4 bases, with 10 bases spanning the gap. CDR3 coding DNA: TGTGCCAGCAGTTTGGGACTCCTATACGAGCAGTACTTC. Translation gives CASSLGLLYEQYF.

The gene calls are TRBV5-1 and TRBJ2-5, with 7 bases lining up with TRBD1. Germline loops: CDR1 SGHRS, CDR2 YFSETQ. The CDR3 contains 16 residues. V trimming: 0 bases; J trimming: 2 bases; junction bases outside the gene matches: 7. The CDR3 sequence is CASSLVEGQLQETQYF. CDR3 nucleotides: TGCGCCAGCAGCTTGGTAGAGGGACAGTTACAAGAGACCCAGTACTTC.

V and J are TRBV2 and TRBJ1-2; the D gene is possibly TRBD1 (6 bases). The CDR3 consists of 12 residues. Germline CDR1 and CDR2: SNHLY and FYNNEI. In DNA, the CDR3 is TGTGCGGACAGACCCCAGAGATATGGCTACACCTTC. It yields the protein CADRPQRYGYTF.

The V call is TRBV2, the J call TRBJ1-5; 11 bases fit TRBD1. The CDR3 covers 17 residues. CDR1 and CDR2 (germline): SNHLY, FYNNEI. Trimming removed 6 bases from V and 1 base from J; junction bases left unmatched: 8. CDR3 bases: TGTGCCAGCAGGACCGGACAGGGGGCGATGAGCAATCAGCCCCAGCATTTT. The encoded protein is CASRTGQGAMSNQPQHF.

The CDR3 nucleotides are TGTGCCAGCAGTGAAGAAGACAGAACCTTTTACGAGCAGTACTTC. Its translation: CASSEEDRTFYEQYF. The chain combines TRBV2 with TRBJ2-7; perhaps TRBD1 as D (5 bases). The germline V and J ends were trimmed by 1 base and 4 bases, with 14 bases remaining between them. This CDR3 spans 15 amino acids. Looked up from germline, CDR1 is SNHLY and CDR2 is FYNNEI.

This chain joins TRBV11-2 and TRBJ2-7; D might be TRBD1 (5 bases). Germline CDR1 is SGHAT and CDR2 is FQNNGV. Trimming took 0 bases from V and 5 from J, leaving 5 bases between them. The CDR3 runs 12 residues. CDR3 nucleotide sequence: TGTGCCAGCAGCTTAGAGGGGCACGAGCAGTACTTC. Its protein is CASSLEGHEQYF. The full variable domain, its missing parts supplied by reference TRBV11-2 and TRBJ2-7, is EAGVAQSPRYKIIEKRQSVAFWCNPISGHATLYWYQQILGQGPKLLIQFQNNGVVDDSQLPKDRFSAERLKGVDSTLKIQPAKLEDSAVYLCASSLEGHEQYFGPGTRLTVT.

The chain has TRBV7-2 and TRBJ1-2; D is perhaps TRBD1 (5 bases). CDR3 length: 14 residues. CDR1 and CDR2 (germline): SGHTA, FQGNSA. Trimming cost V 3 bases and J 6 bases, with 14 bases left between them. CDR3 residues: CASSFFMGEDGYTF. The DNA of the CDR3 is TGTGCCAGCAGCTTCTTTATGGGGGAGGATGGCTACACCTTC.

The chain recombines TRBV28 with TRBJ2-7; D unresolved. V lost 4 bases to trimming and J lost 3 bases, with 4 bases between them. The CDR3 sequence is 11 residues long. Germline CDR1 and CDR2: MDHEN and SYDVKM. The CDR3 protein is CASSSLYEQYF. CDR3 bases: TGTGCCAGCAGTTCCCTCTACGAGCAGTACTTC. Full variable domain (outside the CDR3, taken from reference TRBV28 and TRBJ2-7): DVKVTQSSRYLVKRTGEKVFLECVQDMDHENMFWYRQDPGLGLRLIYFSYDVKMKEKGDIPEGYSVSREKKERFSLILESASTNQTSMYLCASSSLYEQYFGPGTRLTVT.

This chain joins TRBV30 and TRBJ1-5, with a weak D call TRBD1 (5 bases). The CDR3 covers 17 residues. Between the trimmed V and J ends, which lost 1 base and 4 bases, there was a span of 20 bases. Germline CDR1 reads GTSNPN; CDR2 reads SVGIG (reference sequence). The CDR3 sequence is CAWSALNVRGWNQPQHF. The CDR3 coding sequence is TGTGCCTGGAGTGCCTTAAACGTGCGGGGGTGGAATCAGCCCCAGCATTTT.

The genes are TRBV11-2 and TRBJ1-1; possibly TRBD1 for D (6 bases). The CDR3 totals 18 residues. Looked up from germline, CDR1 is SGHAT and CDR2 is FQNNGV. V was cut by 3 bases and J by 0 bases, with 20 bases left in between. DNA for the CDR3: TGTGCCAGCAGCTTTCTAACAGGGATCCGGCCAATGAACACTGAAGCTTTCTTT. Amino acid sequence: CASSFLTGIRPMNTEAFF. The whole variable domain, remainder taken from reference TRBV11-2 and TRBJ1-1, is EAGVAQSPRYKIIEKRQSVAFWCNPISGHATLYWYQQILGQGPKLLIQFQNNGVVDDSQLPKDRFSAERLKGVDSTLKIQPAKLEDSAVYLCASSFLTGIRPMNTEAFFGQGTRLTVV.

V and J are TRBV27 and TRBJ1-2; the match to TRBD1 covers 9 bases. In germline, CDR1 is MNHEY, CDR2 SMNVEV (reference sequence). The V gene end was trimmed by 7 bases and the J gene end by 8 bases; junction bases not matched to a gene: 11. The CDR3 is 14 amino acids. The CDR3 here is CASTNTGGAEGYTF. The CDR3 DNA reads as TGTGCCAGCACTAATACAGGGGGCGCGGAGGGCTACACCTTC.

This chain connects TRBV29-1 to TRBJ2-1; maybe TRBD1 (6 bases). Per the germline V gene, CDR1 is SQVTM and CDR2 is ANQGSEA. The CDR3 has 13 residues. Trimming took 3 bases from V and 7 from J, leaving 13 bases between them. CDR3 in amino acids: CSVDGTIGNEQFF. As DNA, the CDR3 is TGCAGCGTTGATGGGACAATTGGTAATGAGCAGTTCTTC.